This passage covers 19 T cell receptor beta chains from one sample sequenced in a study of T-cell memory formation after mild COVID-19. A single record per CDR3 protein comes from TCRdb applying MiXCR to the 5' RACE reads. This sample has roughly 320,000 distinct CDR3 sequences; 25% to 30% occur once, and the top ten carry roughly 12%. Source material: PBMCs or a T cell subset sorted from them (not recorded which). The origin of the receptors is an adult woman who had mild COVID-19 (a few samples of this study predate the infection). Cell type and time point are not known.

V usage is TRBV7-3 and J usage is TRBJ1-1; perhaps TRBD1 as D (5 bases). This CDR3 is built from 15 residues. V dropped 5 bases and J dropped 4 bases, with 17 bases sitting between them. The germline V gene encodes CDR1 SGHTA and CDR2 FQGTGA. The CDR3 protein is CASSPQSAGTTEAFF. CDR3 DNA: TGTGCCAGCAGCCCCCAAAGTGCAGGGACCACTGAAGCTTTCTTT. The variable domain in full, with the rest retrieved from reference TRBV7-3 and TRBJ1-1, is GAGVSQTPSNKVTEKGKYVELRCDPISGHTALYWYRQSLGQGPEFLIYFQGTGAADDSGLPNDRFFAVRPEGSVSTLKIQRTERGDSAVYLCASSPQSAGTTEAFFGQGTRLTVV.

The chain is built from TRBV4-3 and TRBJ2-7; weak D call: TRBD2 (6 bases). The CDR3 consists of 17 residues. Germline-derived CDR1 and CDR2 are LGHNA and YSLEER. Trimming removed 0 bases at V and 6 bases at J, with 21 bases between. CDR3 amino acids: CASSQDSTRGAFGEQYF. The CDR3 DNA sequence: TGCGCCAGCAGCCAAGATTCTACGCGCGGGGCTTTTGGCGAGCAGTACTTC.

This chain links TRBV6-2 or TRBV6-3 with TRBJ1-5, with a tentative D call TRBD1 (5 bases). V was cut by 5 bases and J by 5 bases, with 10 bases left in between. The CDR3 loop spans 13 amino acids. In germline, CDR1 is MNHEY, CDR2 SVGEGT. For the CDR3, the DNA is TGTGCCAGCAGTGTGGGGGGATATCAGCCCCAGCATTTT. It encodes CASSVGGYQPQHF.

This clonotype has just a few counts. The chain couples TRBV11-2 to TRBJ2-1; 7 bases fit TRBD1. After removal of 4 bases from V and 9 bases from J, the junction contained 12 bases not matched to a gene. CDR3 length: 15 amino acids. Germline CDR1 SGHAT, CDR2 FQNNGV. CDR3: CASSSSRGPAGEQFF. In nucleotides, the CDR3 is TGTGCCAGCAGCTCATCAAGGGGGCCGGCCGGTGAGCAGTTCTTC.

Regarding this clonotype: The germline gene is not matched at one end of the junction; a read error may be the cause. The rearrangement joins TRBV20-1 to TRBJ2-7, with TRBD2 identical over 10 bases. CDR3 length: 12 amino acids. Germline V gives CDR1 DFQATT, CDR2 SNEGSKA (reference sequence). The CDR3 here is CSARGLAGIVSF. The DNA of the CDR3 is TGCAGTGCTAGAGGACTAGCGGGCATTGTGAGCTTC.

The chain combines TRBV7-2 with TRBJ2-3; no firm D call. Trimming removed 3 bases at V and 1 base at J, with 11 bases between. The CDR3 totals 15 residues. Germline assignment: CDR1 SGHTA and CDR2 FQGNSA. This CDR3 is CASSFNQGRTDTQYF. In nucleotides, the CDR3 is TGTGCCAGCAGCTTTAATCAAGGGCGCACAGATACGCAGTATTTT.

This clonotype showed up many times. An end of the junction differs from the germline gene, which may be a read error. V gene TRBV5-1 combines with J gene TRBJ2-7; D unclear. CDR1 and CDR2 from the germline V gene are SGHRS and YFSETQ. This CDR3 region has 12 residues. The CDR3 nucleotides read TGTGCCAGCAGTGCCGGGTCCTACGAGCAGTACTTC. Protein sequence: CASSAGSYEQYF. Full variable domain (remainder filled in from reference TRBV5-1 and TRBJ2-7): KAGVTQTPRYLIKTRGQQVTLSCSPISGHRSVSWYQQTPGQGLQFLFEYFSETQRNKGNFPGRFSGRQFSNSRSEMNVSTLELGDSALYLCASSAGSYEQYFGPGTRLTVT.

In its sample, this clonotype was seen a few times. The CDR3 reads CSARDGWGEQYF. CDR3 DNA sequence: TGCAGTGCTAGAGATGGTTGGGGCGAGCAGTACTTC. The chain has TRBV20-1 and TRBJ2-7; D not certain. Trimming took 0 bases from V and 6 from J, leaving 9 bases between them. The CDR3 consists of 12 residues. The V gene's germline CDR1 is DFQATT and CDR2 SNEGSKA (reference sequence).

The gene calls are TRBV11-3 and TRBJ2-3; 7 bases map to TRBD2. CDR3 length: 12 amino acids. Unmatched junction bases numbered 7, after V lost 5 bases and J lost 11 bases. Germline CDR1 is SGHNT and CDR2 is YENEEA. For the CDR3, the DNA is TGTGCCAGCAGCGGAGGACTAGGGCAGCAGTATTTT. Residues: CASSGGLGQQYF. The complete variable domain, with remaining parts taken from reference TRBV11-3 and TRBJ2-3, reads EAGVVQSPRYKIIEKKQPVAFWCNPISGHNTLYWYLQNLGQGPELLIRYENEEAVDDSQLPKDRFSAERLKGVDSTLKIQPAELGDSAVYLCASSGGLGQQYFGPGTRLTVL.

This clonotype came up a few times. The chain uses TRBV6-6 and TRBJ2-7, with TRBD2 identical over 7 bases. Germline CDR1 is MNHNY and CDR2 is SVGAGI (reference sequence). Germline trimming cut 4 bases from V and 5 bases from J; bases unmatched to any gene: 5. This CDR3 spans 13 amino acids. The CDR3 is CASSSRETHEQYF. CDR3 bases: TGTGCCAGCAGTTCGCGGGAGACCCACGAGCAGTACTTC.

This clonotype was seen a handful of times. For the CDR3, the DNA is TGCGCCAGCTCCGCAGGGGCCGGCAATCAGCCCCAGCATTTT. This codes for CASSAGAGNQPQHF. J is TRBJ1-5 and V is TRBV4-3, with D possibly TRBD1 on 6 matching bases. The CDR3 covers 14 residues. The germline CDR1 and CDR2 sequences are LGHNA and YSLEER. Trimming removed 8 bases at V and 2 bases at J, with 13 bases between.

The rearrangement uses TRBV2 and TRBJ2-3; 10 nucleotides align to TRBD2. CDR3 length: 14 amino acids. V dropped 9 bases and J dropped 2; count of bases not matched to a gene: 5. Germline CDR1 is SNHLY and CDR2 is FYNNEI. The CDR3 DNA reads as TGTGCCAGTCAAGCGGGGGGGTTCACAGATACGCAGTATTTT. Amino acid sequence: CASQAGGFTDTQYF.

This clonotype has a handful of counts. The chain joins TRBV3-2 to TRBJ2-1; TRBD2 is the table's D call, not checked against the DNA. TRBV3-2 is given as a pseudogene. The CDR3 has 18 residues. The CDR3 reads CASSQVAAGGPPYNEQFF. CDR3 nucleotide sequence: TGTGCCAGCAGCCAAGTTGCGGCGGGAGGGCCCCCCTACAATGAGCAGTTCTTC.

In its sample, this clonotype was seen a few times. This chain links TRBV7-3 with TRBJ2-2; either TRBD1 or TRBD2 may fit D (6 bases each). The germline V gene encodes CDR1 SGHTA and CDR2 FQGTGA. V lost 0 bases to trimming and J lost 5 bases, with 13 bases between them. The CDR3 runs 16 residues. The CDR3 loop reads CASSLTGGERTGELFF. The CDR3 bases are TGTGCCAGCAGCTTAACGGGGGGCGAGAGGACCGGGGAGCTGTTTTTT. Full variable domain (rest looked up from reference TRBV7-3 and TRBJ2-2): GAGVSQTPSNKVTEKGKYVELRCDPISGHTALYWYRQSLGQGPEFLIYFQGTGAADDSGLPNDRFFAVRPEGSVSTLKIQRTERGDSAVYLCASSLTGGERTGELFFGEGSRLTVL.

This chain connects TRBV20-1 to TRBJ2-3; the match to TRBD2 covers 13 bases. CDR3 length: 14 amino acids. Germline values: CDR1 DFQATT, CDR2 SNEGSKA (reference sequence). J gave up 12 bases and V 3 bases, and 9 bases lay outside the gene matches. DNA of the CDR3: TGCAGTGCTAGCCCACAACTAGCGGGGGGGCCTCAGTATTTT. It encodes CSASPQLAGGPQYF.

The chain joins TRBV20-1 to TRBJ2-2, with D hard to call. CDR3 length equals 14 residues. CDR1 DFQATT and CDR2 SNEGSKA come from the germline V gene (reference sequence). V lost 3 bases and J 1 base, leaving 9 bases between the germline ends. The CDR3 sequence is CSARPHLNTGELFF. The CDR3 nucleotides are TGCAGTGCTAGGCCACACTTGAACACCGGGGAGCTGTTTTTT.

In this sample, this clonotype turned up a few times. The chain is built from TRBV20-1 and TRBJ2-7; 8 bases are a match to TRBD1. CDR3 length: 14 residues. J lost 3 bases, V lost 6 bases, and 10 bases had no gene match. From germline, CDR1 is DFQATT and CDR2 SNEGSKA (reference sequence). The CDR3 sequence is CSANPRQGNYEQYF. As DNA, the CDR3 is TGCAGTGCGAACCCAAGACAGGGGAACTACGAGCAGTACTTC.

This rearrangement joins TRBV6-5 to TRBJ1-1; D might be TRBD1 (5 bases). Trimming took off 6 bases at V and 4 bases at J, with 21 bases between the two ends. This CDR3 is 16 amino acids long. Germline lookup yields CDR1 MNHEY and CDR2 SVGAGI. CDR3: CASSDRGYGVSTEAFF. CDR3 nucleotide sequence: TGTGCCAGCAGCGACCGGGGGTATGGAGTGAGCACTGAAGCTTTCTTT.

This clonotype was counted ten times or more. Written as DNA, the CDR3 is TGCGCCAGCAGCTTGGATTCAGGGCCCTACGAGCAGTACTTC. Its translation: CASSLDSGPYEQYF. V usage is TRBV5-1 and J usage is TRBJ2-7; D might be TRBD1 (5 bases). V was cut by 0 bases and J by 2 bases, with 9 bases left in between. Per germline, CDR1 SGHRS and CDR2 YFSETQ. The CDR3 is made up of 14 amino acids. Using reference TRBV5-1 and TRBJ2-7 for the parts outside the CDR3, the full variable domain is KAGVTQTPRYLIKTRGQQVTLSCSPISGHRSVSWYQQTPGQGLQFLFEYFSETQRNKGNFPGRFSGRQFSNSRSEMNVSTLELGDSALYLCASSLDSGPYEQYFGPGTRLTVT.